The 2 T cell receptor beta chains reported below all come from one sample, sequenced in a study of blood T cell repertoires in COVID-19. The method was immunoSEQ multiplex PCR; TCRdb's version includes in-frame clones alone and lacks a portion of them. Found here are approximately 170,000 clones, 80% to 90% of them singletons; the top ten hold approximately 10%. Sequencing was done on a sample of peripheral blood. These receptor sequences come from a woman aged 55 to 70 with COVID-19, enrolled during active disease.

CDR3 sequence reads: CSEKGTSGLYNEQFF. CDR3 in DNA: TGCAGCGAGAAAGGGACTAGCGGACTATACAATGAGCAGTTCTTC. This sequence joins TRBV29-1 and TRBJ2-1, with TRBD2 identical over 11 bases. The germline V gene encodes CDR1 SQVTM and CDR2 ANQGSEA. V shed 7 bases and J 4 bases; nucleotides not matched to a gene: 9. There are 15 residues in the CDR3.

This clone appeared a few times. V usage is TRBV28 and J usage is TRBJ1-5; TRBD1 matches 7 bases. Germline V gene sequence: CDR1 MDHEN, CDR2 SYDVKM. The CDR3 is 16 amino acids. V lost 6 bases, J lost 2 bases, and 10 bases stayed unmatched. The CDR3: CASRDLQGSRNQPQHF. The CDR3, as DNA: TGTGCCAGCAGAGATTTACAGGGGAGTCGCAATCAGCCCCAGCATTTT.